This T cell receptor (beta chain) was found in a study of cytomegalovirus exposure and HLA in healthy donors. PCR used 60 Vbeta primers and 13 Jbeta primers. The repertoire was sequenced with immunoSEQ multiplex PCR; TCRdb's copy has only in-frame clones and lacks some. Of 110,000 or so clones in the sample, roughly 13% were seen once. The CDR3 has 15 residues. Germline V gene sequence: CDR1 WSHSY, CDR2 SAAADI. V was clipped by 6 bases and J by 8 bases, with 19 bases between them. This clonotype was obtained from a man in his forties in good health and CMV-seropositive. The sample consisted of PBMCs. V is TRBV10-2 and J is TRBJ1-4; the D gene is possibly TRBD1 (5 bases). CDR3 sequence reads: CASSSTQGLLEKLFF. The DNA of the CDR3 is TGCGCCAGCAGCTCGACTCAGGGTCTGCTCGAAAAACTGTTTTTT.